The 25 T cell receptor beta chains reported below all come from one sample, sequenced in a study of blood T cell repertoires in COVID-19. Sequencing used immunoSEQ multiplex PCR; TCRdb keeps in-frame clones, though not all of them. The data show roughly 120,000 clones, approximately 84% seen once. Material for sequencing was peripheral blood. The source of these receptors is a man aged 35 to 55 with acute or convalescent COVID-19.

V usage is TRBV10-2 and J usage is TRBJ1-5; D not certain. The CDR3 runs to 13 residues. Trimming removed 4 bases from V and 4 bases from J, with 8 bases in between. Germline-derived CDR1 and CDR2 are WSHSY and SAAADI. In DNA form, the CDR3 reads TGCGCCAGCAGTGCGCAGATGAATCAGCCCCAGCATTTT. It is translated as CASSAQMNQPQHF.

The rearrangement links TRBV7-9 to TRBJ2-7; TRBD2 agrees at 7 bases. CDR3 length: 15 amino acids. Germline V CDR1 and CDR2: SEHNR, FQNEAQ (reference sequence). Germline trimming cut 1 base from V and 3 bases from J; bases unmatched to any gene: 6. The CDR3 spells CASSLDRGDLYEQYF. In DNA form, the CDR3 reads TGTGCCAGCAGCTTAGACCGGGGGGACCTCTACGAGCAGTACTTC.

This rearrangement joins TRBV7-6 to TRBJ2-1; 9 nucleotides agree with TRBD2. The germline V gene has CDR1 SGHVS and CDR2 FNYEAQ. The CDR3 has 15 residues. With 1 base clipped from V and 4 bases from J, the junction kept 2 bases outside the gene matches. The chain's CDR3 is CASSLVAGGYNEQFF. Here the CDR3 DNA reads TGTGCCAGCAGCTTAGTTGCGGGGGGGTACAATGAGCAGTTCTTC. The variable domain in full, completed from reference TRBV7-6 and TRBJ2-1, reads GAGVSQSPRYKVTKRGQDVALRCDPISGHVSLYWYRQALGQGPEFLTYFNYEAQQDKSGLPNDRFSAERPEGSISTLTIQRTEQRDSAMYRCASSLVAGGYNEQFFGPGTRLTVL.

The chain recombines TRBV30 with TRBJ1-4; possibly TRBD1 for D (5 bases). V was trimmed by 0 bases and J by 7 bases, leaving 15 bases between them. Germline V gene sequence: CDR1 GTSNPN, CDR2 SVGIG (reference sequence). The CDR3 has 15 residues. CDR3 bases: TGTGCCTGGAGTGTAATTGGTAGCAGGGCTGAAAAACTGTTTTTT. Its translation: CAWSVIGSRAEKLFF.

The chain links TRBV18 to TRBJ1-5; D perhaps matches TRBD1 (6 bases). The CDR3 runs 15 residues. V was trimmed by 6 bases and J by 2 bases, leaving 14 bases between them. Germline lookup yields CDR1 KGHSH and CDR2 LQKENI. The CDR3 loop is CASSEQGSGNQPQHF. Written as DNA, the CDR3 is TGTGCCAGCTCGGAACAGGGAAGTGGCAATCAGCCCCAGCATTTT.

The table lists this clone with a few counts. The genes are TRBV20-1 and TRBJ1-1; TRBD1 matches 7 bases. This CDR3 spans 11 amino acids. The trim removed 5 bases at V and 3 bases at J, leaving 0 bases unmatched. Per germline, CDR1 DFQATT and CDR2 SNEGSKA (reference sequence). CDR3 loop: CSADRDTEAFF. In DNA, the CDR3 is TGCAGTGCTGACAGGGACACTGAAGCTTTCTTT.

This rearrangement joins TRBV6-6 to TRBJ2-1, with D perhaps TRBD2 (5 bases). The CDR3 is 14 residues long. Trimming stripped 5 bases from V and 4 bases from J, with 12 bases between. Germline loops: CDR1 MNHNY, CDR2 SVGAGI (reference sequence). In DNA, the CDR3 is TGTGCCAGCAGTGGAATACGGACTTACAATGAGCAGTTCTTC. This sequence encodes CASSGIRTYNEQFF.

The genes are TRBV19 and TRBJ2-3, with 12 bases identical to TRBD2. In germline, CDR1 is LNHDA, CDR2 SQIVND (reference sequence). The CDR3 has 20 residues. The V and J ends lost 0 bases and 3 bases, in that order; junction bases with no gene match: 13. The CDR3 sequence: CASSIEGQTGTSGYTDTQYF. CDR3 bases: TGTGCCAGTAGTATAGAGGGACAGACCGGGACTAGCGGGTATACAGATACGCAGTATTTT.

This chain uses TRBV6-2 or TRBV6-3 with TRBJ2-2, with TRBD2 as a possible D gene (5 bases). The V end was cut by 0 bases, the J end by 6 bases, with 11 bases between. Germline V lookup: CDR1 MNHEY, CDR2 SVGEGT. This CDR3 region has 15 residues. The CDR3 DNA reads TGTGCCAGCAGTTACTCCGATTCGGGATCCGGGGAGCTGTTTTTT. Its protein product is CASSYSDSGSGELFF.

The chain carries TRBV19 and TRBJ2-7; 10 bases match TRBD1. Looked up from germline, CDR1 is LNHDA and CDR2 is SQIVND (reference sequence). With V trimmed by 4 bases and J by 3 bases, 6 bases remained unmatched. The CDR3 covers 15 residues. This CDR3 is CASSRSGTGDYEQYF. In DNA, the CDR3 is TGTGCCAGTAGTAGATCTGGGACAGGGGACTACGAGCAGTACTTC.

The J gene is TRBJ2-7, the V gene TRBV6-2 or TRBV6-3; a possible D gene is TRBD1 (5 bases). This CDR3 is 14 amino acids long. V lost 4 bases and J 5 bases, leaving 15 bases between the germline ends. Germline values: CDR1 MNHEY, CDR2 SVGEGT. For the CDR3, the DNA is TGTGCCAGCAGTTTTCTCACAGGCGGCCACGAGCAGTACTTC. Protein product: CASSFLTGGHEQYF.

CDR3 loop: CASGLLGEQYF. The CDR3 coding sequence is TGTGCCAGCGGGCTCCTCGGCGAGCAGTACTTC. This chain connects TRBV12-3 or TRBV12-4 to TRBJ2-7; D call uncertain. Trimming removed 8 bases at V and 6 bases at J, with 11 bases between. There are 11 residues in the CDR3.

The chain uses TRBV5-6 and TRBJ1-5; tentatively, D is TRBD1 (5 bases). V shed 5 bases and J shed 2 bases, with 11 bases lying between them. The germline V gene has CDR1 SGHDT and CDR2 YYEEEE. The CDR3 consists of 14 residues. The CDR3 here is CASRVQQGNQPQHF. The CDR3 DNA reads TGTGCCAGCAGAGTTCAACAGGGCAATCAGCCCCAGCATTTT.

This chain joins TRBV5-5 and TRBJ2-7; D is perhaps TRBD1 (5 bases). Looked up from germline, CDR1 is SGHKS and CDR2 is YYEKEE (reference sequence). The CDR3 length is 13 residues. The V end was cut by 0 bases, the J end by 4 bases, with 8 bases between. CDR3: CASSLGAGYEQYF. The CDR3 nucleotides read TGTGCCAGCAGCTTGGGGGCAGGGTACGAGCAGTACTTC.

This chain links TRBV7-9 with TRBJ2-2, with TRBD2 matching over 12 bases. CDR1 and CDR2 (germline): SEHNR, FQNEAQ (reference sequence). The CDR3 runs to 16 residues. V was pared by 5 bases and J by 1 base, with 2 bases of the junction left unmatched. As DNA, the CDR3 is TGTGCCAGCAGCGAGACTAGCGGGGGGAACACCGGGGAGCTGTTTTTT. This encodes CASSETSGGNTGELFF.

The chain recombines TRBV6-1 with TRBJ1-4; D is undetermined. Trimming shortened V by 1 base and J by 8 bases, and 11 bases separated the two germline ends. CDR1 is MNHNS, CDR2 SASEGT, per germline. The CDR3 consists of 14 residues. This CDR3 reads CASSEVYGNEKLFF. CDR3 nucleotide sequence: TGTGCCAGCAGTGAAGTATACGGGAACGAAAAACTGTTTTTT.

The CDR3 loop reads CASSFGTNTGELFF. For the CDR3, the DNA is TGCGCCAGCAGCTTTGGCACCAACACCGGGGAGCTGTTTTTT. V usage is TRBV5-1 and J usage is TRBJ2-2; D gene uncertain. V was clipped by 2 bases and J by 2 bases, with 7 bases between them. The CDR3 sequence is 14 residues long. Germline values: CDR1 SGHRS, CDR2 YFSETQ.

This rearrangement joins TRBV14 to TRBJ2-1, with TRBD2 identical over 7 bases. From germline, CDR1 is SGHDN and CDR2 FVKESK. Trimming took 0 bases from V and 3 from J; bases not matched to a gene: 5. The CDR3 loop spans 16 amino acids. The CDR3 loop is CASSQDWAGDYNEQFF. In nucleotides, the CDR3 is TGTGCCAGCAGCCAAGACTGGGCGGGGGACTACAATGAGCAGTTCTTC.

CDR3 amino acids: CATSKGQGGNSPLHF. The CDR3 DNA reads as TGTGCCACCAGCAAGGGACAGGGGGGTAATTCACCCCTCCACTTT. The chain employs TRBV15 and TRBJ1-6; 11 bases line up with TRBD1. V lost 4 bases to trimming and J lost 6 bases; unmatched junction nucleotides: 2. Germline V gives CDR1 LNHNV, CDR2 YYDKDF (reference sequence). This CDR3 comprises 15 residues. The entire variable domain, with the rest obtained from reference TRBV15 and TRBJ1-6, is as follows: DAMVIQNPRYQVTQFGKPVTLSCSQTLNHNVMYWYQQKSSQAPKLLFHYYDKDFNNEADTPDNFQSRRPNTSFCFLDIRSPGLGDTAMYLCATSKGQGGNSPLHFGNGTRLTVT.

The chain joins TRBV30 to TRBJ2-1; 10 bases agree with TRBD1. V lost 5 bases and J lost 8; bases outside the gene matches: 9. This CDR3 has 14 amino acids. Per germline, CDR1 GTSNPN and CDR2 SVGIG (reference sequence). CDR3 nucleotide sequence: TGTGCCTGGGGTCCGGGACAGGGGTTGCATGAGCAGTTCTTC. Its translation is CAWGPGQGLHEQFF.

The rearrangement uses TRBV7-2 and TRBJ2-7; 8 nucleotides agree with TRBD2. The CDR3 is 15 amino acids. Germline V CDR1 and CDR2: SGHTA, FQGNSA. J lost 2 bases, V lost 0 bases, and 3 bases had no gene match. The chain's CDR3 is CASSLASGATYEQYF. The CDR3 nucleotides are TGTGCCAGCAGCTTAGCTAGCGGGGCCACCTACGAGCAGTACTTC.

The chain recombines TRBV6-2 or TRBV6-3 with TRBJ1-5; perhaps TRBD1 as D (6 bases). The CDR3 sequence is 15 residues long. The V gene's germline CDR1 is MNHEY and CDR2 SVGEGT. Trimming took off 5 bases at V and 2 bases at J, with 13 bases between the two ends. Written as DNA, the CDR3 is TGTGCCAGCAGTGTACAGGGTGCAGGCAATCAGCCCCAGCATTTT. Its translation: CASSVQGAGNQPQHF.

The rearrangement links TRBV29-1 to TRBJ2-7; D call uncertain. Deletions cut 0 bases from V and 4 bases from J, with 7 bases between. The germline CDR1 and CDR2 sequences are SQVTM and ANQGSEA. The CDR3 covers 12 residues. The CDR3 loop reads CSVEDAQYEQYF. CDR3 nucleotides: TGCAGCGTTGAAGATGCCCAGTACGAGCAGTACTTC.

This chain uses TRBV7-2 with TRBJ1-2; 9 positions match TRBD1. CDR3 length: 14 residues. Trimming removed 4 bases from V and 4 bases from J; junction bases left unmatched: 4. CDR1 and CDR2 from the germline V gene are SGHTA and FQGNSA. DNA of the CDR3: TGTGCCAGCAGCTCTGGACAGGGGACCTATGGCTACACCTTC. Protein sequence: CASSSGQGTYGYTF.

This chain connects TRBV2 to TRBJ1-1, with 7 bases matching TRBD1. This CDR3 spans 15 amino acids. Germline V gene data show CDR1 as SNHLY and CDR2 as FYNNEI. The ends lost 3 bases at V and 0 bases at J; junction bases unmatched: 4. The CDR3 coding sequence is TGTGCCAGCAGTGACAGGGGGGCATTGAACACTGAAGCTTTCTTT. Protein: CASSDRGALNTEAFF.